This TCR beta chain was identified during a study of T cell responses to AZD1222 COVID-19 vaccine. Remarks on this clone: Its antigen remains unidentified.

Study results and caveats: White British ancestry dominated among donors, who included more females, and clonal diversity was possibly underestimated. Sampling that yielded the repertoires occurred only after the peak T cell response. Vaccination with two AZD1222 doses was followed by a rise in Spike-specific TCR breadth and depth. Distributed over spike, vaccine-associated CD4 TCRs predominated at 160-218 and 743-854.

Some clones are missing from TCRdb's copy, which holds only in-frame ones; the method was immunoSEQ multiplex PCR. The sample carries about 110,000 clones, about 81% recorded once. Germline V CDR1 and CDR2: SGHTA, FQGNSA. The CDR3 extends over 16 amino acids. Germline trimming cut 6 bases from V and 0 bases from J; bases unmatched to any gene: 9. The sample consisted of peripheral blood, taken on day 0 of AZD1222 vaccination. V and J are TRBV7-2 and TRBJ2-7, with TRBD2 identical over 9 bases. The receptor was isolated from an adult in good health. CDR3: CASRRGLAGSSYEQYF. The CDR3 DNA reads TGTGCCAGCAGAAGGGGACTAGCTGGGAGCTCCTACGAGCAGTACTTC.